The rows below give T cell receptor beta chains drawn from one sample of a study of blood T cell repertoires in COVID-19. The table came from immunoSEQ multiplex PCR; TCRdb's copy has only in-frame clones and leaves some out. The sample shows hundreds of thousands of clones, 88% of them seen only once. What was sequenced was PBMCs or T cells enriched from blood (not recorded which). The receptor set was obtained from a woman between 50 and 59 years old who had recovered from COVID-19. Both conserved end residues are part of each CDR3. Each record gives: clone size, V gene, J gene, D gene, CDR3 protein, CDR3 DNA. A D gene is named only where the DNA matches it firmly. Clone size is stated in some rows and not others, as once, few, many or a class when expanded.

abundance: .
v_gene: TRBV7-2
j_gene: TRBJ2-2
d_gene: TRBD2
CDR3aa: CASRTSGHGELFF
CDR3nt: TGTGCCAGCCGGACTAGCGGTCACGGGGAGCTGTTTTTT

abundance: .
v_gene: TRBV2
j_gene: TRBJ1-5
d_gene: .
CDR3aa: CASSSQGSNQPQHF
CDR3nt: TGTGCCAGCAGTAGTCAGGGGAGCAATCAGCCCCAGCATTTT

abundance: .
v_gene: TRBV27
j_gene: TRBJ1-5
d_gene: TRBD1
CDR3aa: CASSKGQGYQPQHF
CDR3nt: TGTGCCAGCAGCAAAGGACAGGGCTATCAGCCCCAGCATTTT

abundance: .
v_gene: TRBV5-4
j_gene: TRBJ2-7
d_gene: TRBD1
CDR3aa: CASSLGRDSGTYEQYF
CDR3nt: TGTGCCAGCAGCTTGGGCCGGGACAGTGGAACCTACGAGCAGTACTTC

abundance: .
v_gene: TRBV3-1/TRBV3-2
j_gene: TRBJ1-5
d_gene: .
CDR3aa: CASSPSAPQHF
CDR3nt: TGTGCCAGCAGCCCCAGTGCGCCCCAGCATTTT

abundance: .
v_gene: TRBV28
j_gene: TRBJ2-3
d_gene: .
CDR3aa: CASSLVAGLTDTQYF
CDR3nt: TGTGCCAGCAGTTTAGTGGCGGGACTCACAGATACGCAGTATTTT

abundance: once
v_gene: TRBV27
j_gene: TRBJ2-1
d_gene: .
CDR3aa: CASSFPDNEQFF
CDR3nt: TGTGCCAGCAGTTTCCCTGACAATGAGCAGTTCTTC

abundance: .
v_gene: TRBV7-9
j_gene: TRBJ1-1
d_gene: .
CDR3aa: CASSGDKDTEAFF
CDR3nt: TGTGCCAGCAGCGGCGACAAGGACACTGAAGCTTTCTTT

abundance: .
v_gene: TRBV4-3
j_gene: TRBJ1-2
d_gene: .
CDR3aa: CASSRGSARRHGYTF
CDR3nt: TGCGCCAGCAGCCGCGGCAGTGCTAGAAGGCATGGCTACACCTTC

abundance: few
v_gene: TRBV5-1
j_gene: TRBJ1-6
d_gene: .
CDR3aa: CASSPVGGAGSNNSPLHF
CDR3nt: TGCGCCAGCAGCCCCGTTGGAGGGGCGGGGTCGAATAATTCACCCCTCCACTTT

abundance: .
v_gene: TRBV5-4
j_gene: TRBJ1-6
d_gene: TRBD1
CDR3aa: CASSPDRGTNSPLHF
CDR3nt: TGTGCCAGCAGCCCGGACAGGGGGACGAATTCACCCCTCCACTTT

abundance: .
v_gene: TRBV7-9
j_gene: TRBJ2-7
d_gene: .
CDR3aa: CASSLAGTYEQYF
CDR3nt: TGTGCCAGCAGCTTAGCCGGGACCTACGAGCAGTACTTC

abundance: .
v_gene: TRBV5-6
j_gene: TRBJ1-2
d_gene: TRBD1
CDR3aa: CASSHRDRGSGYTF
CDR3nt: TGTGCCAGCAGCCATCGGGACAGGGGGTCTGGCTACACCTTC

abundance: once
v_gene: TRBV27
j_gene: TRBJ1-4
d_gene: .
CDR3aa: CASTNPGANEKLFF
CDR3nt: TGTGCCAGCACCAACCCCGGGGCTAATGAAAAACTGTTTTTT

abundance: .
v_gene: TRBV7-8
j_gene: TRBJ1-6
d_gene: .
CDR3aa: CASSLRWQGNNSPLHF
CDR3nt: TGTGCCAGCAGCTTGAGGTGGCAGGGGAATAATTCACCCCTCCACTTT

abundance: .
v_gene: TRBV27
j_gene: TRBJ2-1
d_gene: TRBD1
CDR3aa: CASTPLRDRGLKPHNEQFF
CDR3nt: TGTGCCAGCACCCCCCTCCGGGACAGGGGGCTAAAACCTCACAATGAGCAGTTCTTC

abundance: .
v_gene: TRBV19
j_gene: TRBJ2-2
d_gene: TRBD2
CDR3aa: CASSARTSRNTGELFF
CDR3nt: TGTGCCAGTAGTGCCCGGACTAGCCGGAACACCGGGGAGCTGTTTTTT

abundance: .
v_gene: TRBV7-6
j_gene: TRBJ2-1
d_gene: TRBD2
CDR3aa: CASSLSSGYYNEQFF
CDR3nt: TGTGCCAGCAGCTTATCTAGCGGGTACTACAATGAGCAGTTCTTC

abundance: .
v_gene: TRBV3-1/TRBV3-2
j_gene: TRBJ1-1
d_gene: .
CDR3aa: CASSQEAPRTQAMNTEAFF
CDR3nt: TGTGCCAGCAGCCAAGAAGCCCCTAGGACACAGGCGATGAACACTGAAGCTTTCTTT

abundance: .
v_gene: TRBV19
j_gene: TRBJ1-5
d_gene: .
CDR3aa: CASTLRRGVQPQHF
CDR3nt: TGTGCCAGTACCCTACGCAGGGGCGTCCAGCCCCAGCATTTT

abundance: .
v_gene: TRBV28
j_gene: TRBJ2-2
d_gene: .
CDR3aa: CASSLRGHNTGELFF
CDR3nt: TGTGCCAGCAGTTTAAGGGGACACAACACCGGGGAGCTGTTTTTT

abundance: .
v_gene: TRBV7-2
j_gene: TRBJ2-7
d_gene: TRBD1
CDR3aa: CASSPNSGTGAYEQYF
CDR3nt: TGTGCCAGCAGCCCAAACTCCGGGACAGGGGCGTACGAGCAGTACTTC

abundance: .
v_gene: TRBV7-8
j_gene: TRBJ1-6
d_gene: .
CDR3aa: CASSLVQVYNSPLHF
CDR3nt: TGTGCCAGCAGCTTAGTCCAGGTCTATAATTCACCCCTCCACTTT

abundance: .
v_gene: TRBV5-6
j_gene: TRBJ2-1
d_gene: TRBD2
CDR3aa: CASRPGLAGYNEQFF
CDR3nt: TGTGCCAGCAGACCGGGACTAGCGGGGTACAATGAGCAGTTCTTC

abundance: .
v_gene: TRBV10-3
j_gene: TRBJ2-5
d_gene: TRBD2
CDR3aa: CATSTGTSGSQRETQYF
CDR3nt: TGTGCCACCTCGACCGGGACTAGCGGGAGTCAGAGAGAGACCCAGTACTTC

abundance: .
v_gene: TRBV14
j_gene: TRBJ2-1
d_gene: TRBD2
CDR3aa: CASSQTSGNRAYNEQFF
CDR3nt: TGTGCCAGCAGCCAAACTAGCGGGAATCGGGCCTACAATGAGCAGTTCTTC

abundance: .
v_gene: TRBV30
j_gene: TRBJ2-5
d_gene: TRBD2
CDR3aa: CAWSGSGRGETQYF
CDR3nt: TGTGCCTGGAGCGGTAGCGGGAGGGGAGAGACCCAGTACTTC

abundance: .
v_gene: TRBV15
j_gene: TRBJ1-2
d_gene: .
CDR3aa: CATSRDSGRDSGYTF
CDR3nt: TGTGCCACCAGCAGAGATAGTGGCAGGGATAGTGGCTACACCTTC

abundance: .
v_gene: TRBV6-1
j_gene: TRBJ1-1
d_gene: TRBD1
CDR3aa: CASSDRGHTEAFF
CDR3nt: TGTGCCAGCAGTGACAGGGGGCACACTGAAGCTTTCTTT

abundance: .
v_gene: TRBV5-1
j_gene: TRBJ1-6
d_gene: .
CDR3aa: CASRGTLNSPLHF
CDR3nt: TGCGCCAGCCGTGGGACACTGAATTCACCCCTCCACTTT

abundance: .
v_gene: TRBV28
j_gene: TRBJ2-1
d_gene: .
CDR3aa: CASTAYGAQQFF
CDR3nt: TGTGCCAGCACCGCGTATGGAGCCCAGCAGTTCTTC

abundance: .
v_gene: TRBV18
j_gene: TRBJ2-2
d_gene: .
CDR3aa: CASSSLGGTGELFF
CDR3nt: TGTGCCAGCTCATCGCTCGGGGGCACCGGGGAGCTGTTTTTT

abundance: .
v_gene: TRBV14
j_gene: TRBJ2-7
d_gene: .
CDR3aa: CASSQVIRPPYEQYF
CDR3nt: TGTGCCAGCAGCCAAGTCATCAGGCCACCCTACGAGCAGTACTTC

abundance: .
v_gene: TRBV7-2
j_gene: TRBJ2-7
d_gene: .
CDR3aa: CASSLFTSSAYEQYF
CDR3nt: TGTGCCAGCAGCTTATTTACTAGTTCGGCCTACGAGCAGTACTTC

abundance: .
v_gene: TRBV21-1
j_gene: TRBJ2-7
d_gene: .
CDR3aa: CASSKGDRGYEQYF
CDR3nt: TGTGCCAGCAGCAAGGGGGACAGGGGTTACGAGCAGTACTTC

abundance: .
v_gene: TRBV28
j_gene: TRBJ1-5
d_gene: TRBD1
CDR3aa: CASSFRTGVGQPQHF
CDR3nt: TGTGCCAGCAGTTTCCGGACAGGGGTTGGTCAGCCCCAGCATTTT

abundance: once
v_gene: TRBV7-9
j_gene: TRBJ1-1
d_gene: TRBD1
CDR3aa: CASSQRPGQLNTEAFF
CDR3nt: TGTGCCAGCAGCCAAAGACCGGGACAGTTGAACACTGAAGCTTTCTTT

abundance: once
v_gene: TRBV11-2
j_gene: TRBJ2-1
d_gene: .
CDR3aa: CASSLGRAGRTYNEQFF
CDR3nt: TGTGCCAGCAGCTTAGGGAGGGCAGGTAGAACCTACAATGAGCAGTTCTTC

abundance: .
v_gene: TRBV27
j_gene: TRBJ1-2
d_gene: TRBD1
CDR3aa: CASSYSRGLGYTF
CDR3nt: TGTGCCAGCAGTTATAGCAGGGGGCTAGGCTACACCTTC

abundance: .
v_gene: TRBV5-5
j_gene: TRBJ1-3
d_gene: .
CDR3aa: CASSNRELTQGNTIYF
CDR3nt: TGTGCCAGCAGCAACCGGGAACTCACCCAGGGAAACACCATATATTTT

abundance: .
v_gene: TRBV4-3
j_gene: TRBJ2-1
d_gene: .
CDR3aa: CASSQDLAPTYNEQFF
CDR3nt: TGCGCCAGCAGCCAAGATTTAGCTCCGACCTACAATGAGCAGTTCTTC

abundance: few
v_gene: TRBV30
j_gene: TRBJ1-6
d_gene: TRBD1
CDR3aa: CAWSFWDRGNSPLHF
CDR3nt: TGTGCCTGGAGTTTTTGGGACAGGGGCAATTCACCCCTCCACTTT

abundance: .
v_gene: TRBV24-1
j_gene: TRBJ2-1
d_gene: TRBD2
CDR3aa: CATSDFLTSGRLNEQFF
CDR3nt: TGTGCCACCAGTGATTTCCTGACTAGCGGGAGGCTCAATGAGCAGTTCTTC

abundance: .
v_gene: TRBV12-3/TRBV12-4
j_gene: TRBJ1-3
d_gene: .
CDR3aa: CASSFGGANTIYF
CDR3nt: TGTGCCAGCAGTTTCGGGGGGGCGAACACCATATATTTT

abundance: once
v_gene: TRBV6-1
j_gene: TRBJ1-5
d_gene: .
CDR3aa: CASSESGNSNQPQHF
CDR3nt: TGTGCCAGCAGTGAGTCGGGGAATAGCAATCAGCCCCAGCATTTT

abundance: .
v_gene: TRBV3-1/TRBV3-2
j_gene: TRBJ2-1
d_gene: TRBD2
CDR3aa: CASSQELFRLAGGSAEQFF
CDR3nt: TGTGCCAGCAGCCAAGAGTTGTTTCGACTAGCGGGAGGTTCTGCTGAGCAGTTCTTC

abundance: .
v_gene: TRBV4-2
j_gene: TRBJ1-2
d_gene: .
CDR3aa: CASSQEQGRDGYTF
CDR3nt: TGTGCCAGCAGCCAAGAACAGGGACGGGATGGCTACACCTTC

abundance: few
v_gene: TRBV24-1
j_gene: TRBJ1-1
d_gene: .
CDR3aa: CATSYSGAAGTEAFF
CDR3nt: TGTGCCACCTCGTATTCCGGGGCAGCGGGGACTGAAGCTTTCTTT

abundance: .
v_gene: TRBV3-1/TRBV3-2
j_gene: TRBJ1-1
d_gene: TRBD1
CDR3aa: CASSHRTGDTEAFF
CDR3nt: TGTGCCAGCAGCCATCGGACAGGGGATACTGAAGCTTTCTTT

abundance: .
v_gene: TRBV5-1
j_gene: TRBJ2-1
d_gene: .
CDR3aa: CASSLPRDEQFF
CDR3nt: TGCGCCAGCAGCCTACCACGTGATGAGCAGTTCTTC